This T cell receptor beta chain was sequenced during a study of early T cells in non-severe SARS-CoV-2 infection (dated by TCRdb to about 2021). About the investigation overall: Because TCR sequencing relied on bulk RNA taken from unsorted whole blood, pairing of alpha and beta chains was not possible.

Results and caveats for the whole study, not just this receptor: VDJdb matching was skewed toward anti-spike CD8 responses, so virus-specific expansions were likely underestimated and private and CD4 specificities were missed.

From the germline V gene, CDR1 is MGHRA and CDR2 is YSYEKL. The CDR3 numbers 16 residues from cysteine through phenylalanine. Of the read, only the CDR3 DNA is kept; its 48 bases are in frame from base 1. V and J are trimmed by 4 bases and 5 bases, and the gene matches miss 12 bases of the junction. Library generation was performed with 5' RACE. TCRdb records NextSeq 500 as the sequencer. The TCR library protocol attached unique molecular identifiers to individual cDNA molecules to correct for sequencing error and PCR bias. Both TCR alpha and beta chains were sequenced, and tight co-correlation was observed between alpha and beta sequence abundances in each sample. For the original study's pipeline: Decombinator V4 was used to perform V gene, J gene and CDR3 annotation of TCR sequences. TCRs were defined as expanded if a significant change between any two time points was detected under a Poisson model with p below 0.0001. TCR abundances were normalised to the total number of TCRs sequenced per sample and were expressed as counts per million. TRAV1-2 paired with TRAJ12, TRAJ20 or TRAJ33 defined MAIT TCRs, while TRAV10 paired with TRAJ18 defined iNKT TCRs. VDJdb, accessed on 1 November 2021, was searched for TCRs annotated for CMV, EBV and SARS-CoV-2, and TCRs annotated for more than one antigen were excluded. TCRdb took the public reads, trimmed them with fastp at Q25, ran MiXCR for clone calling and kept in-frame beta chains. Each CDR3 protein appears once, grouped with its most common genes and DNA. The V and J calls come from TCRdb's annotation, not from the publication. This sample lists some 80,000 distinct CDR3 sequences; roughly 12% were detected once. Together, the top ten hold 15% to 17% of the sample.

This clonotype was counted between two and nine times. The specificity of this receptor is unknown. No per-base quality is available; no much larger clone lies one base away. Set within a cohort of healthcare workers in London, UK, this nested case-control study involved weekly PCR testing of nasopharyngeal swabs along with blood sampling. Between 23 and 31 March 2020, the week of the UK lockdown, healthcare workers were enrolled and then followed up weekly for as long as 16 weeks. The sequence joins TRBV4-1 to TRBJ2-7; 9 bases in the junction line up with TRBD1. This specimen was whole blood, taken at baseline. The origin of this receptor is an adult who was a healthcare worker with PCR-confirmed SARS-CoV-2 infection or an uninfected control (not recorded which). The donor label of this sample is uncertain. The nucleotides read TGCGCCAGCAGCCGGCTACGGACAGGGGCGGGCCACGAGCAGTACTTC. It codes for CASSRLRTGAGHEQYF.